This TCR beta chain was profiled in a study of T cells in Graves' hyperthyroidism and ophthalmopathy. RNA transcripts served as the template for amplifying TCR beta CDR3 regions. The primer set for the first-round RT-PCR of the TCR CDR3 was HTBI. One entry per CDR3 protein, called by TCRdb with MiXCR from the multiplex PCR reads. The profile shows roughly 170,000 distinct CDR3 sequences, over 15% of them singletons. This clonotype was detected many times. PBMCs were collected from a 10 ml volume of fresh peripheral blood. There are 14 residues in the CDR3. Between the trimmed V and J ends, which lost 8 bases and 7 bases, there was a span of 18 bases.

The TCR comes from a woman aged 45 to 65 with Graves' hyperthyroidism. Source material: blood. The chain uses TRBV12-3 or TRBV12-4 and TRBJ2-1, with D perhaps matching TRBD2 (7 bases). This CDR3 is CASAEGGRWNEQFF. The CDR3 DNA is TGTGCCAGCGCCGAGGGGGGGAGGTGGAATGAGCAGTTCTTC.